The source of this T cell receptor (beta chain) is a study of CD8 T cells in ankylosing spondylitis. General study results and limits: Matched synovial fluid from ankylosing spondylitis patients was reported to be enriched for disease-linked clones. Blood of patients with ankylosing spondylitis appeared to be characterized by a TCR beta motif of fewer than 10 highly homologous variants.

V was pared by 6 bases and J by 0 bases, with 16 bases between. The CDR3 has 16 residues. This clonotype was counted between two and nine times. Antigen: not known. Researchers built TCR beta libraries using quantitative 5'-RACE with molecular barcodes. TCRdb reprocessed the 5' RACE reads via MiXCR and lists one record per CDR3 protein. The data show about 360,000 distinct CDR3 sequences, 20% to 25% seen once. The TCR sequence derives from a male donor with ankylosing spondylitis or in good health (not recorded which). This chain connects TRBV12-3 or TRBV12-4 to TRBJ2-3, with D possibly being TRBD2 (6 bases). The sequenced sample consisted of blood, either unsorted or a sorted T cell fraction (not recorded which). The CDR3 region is CASSPRDGASTDTQYF. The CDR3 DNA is TGTGCCAGCAGCCCGCGGGACGGAGCTAGCACAGATACGCAGTATTTT.